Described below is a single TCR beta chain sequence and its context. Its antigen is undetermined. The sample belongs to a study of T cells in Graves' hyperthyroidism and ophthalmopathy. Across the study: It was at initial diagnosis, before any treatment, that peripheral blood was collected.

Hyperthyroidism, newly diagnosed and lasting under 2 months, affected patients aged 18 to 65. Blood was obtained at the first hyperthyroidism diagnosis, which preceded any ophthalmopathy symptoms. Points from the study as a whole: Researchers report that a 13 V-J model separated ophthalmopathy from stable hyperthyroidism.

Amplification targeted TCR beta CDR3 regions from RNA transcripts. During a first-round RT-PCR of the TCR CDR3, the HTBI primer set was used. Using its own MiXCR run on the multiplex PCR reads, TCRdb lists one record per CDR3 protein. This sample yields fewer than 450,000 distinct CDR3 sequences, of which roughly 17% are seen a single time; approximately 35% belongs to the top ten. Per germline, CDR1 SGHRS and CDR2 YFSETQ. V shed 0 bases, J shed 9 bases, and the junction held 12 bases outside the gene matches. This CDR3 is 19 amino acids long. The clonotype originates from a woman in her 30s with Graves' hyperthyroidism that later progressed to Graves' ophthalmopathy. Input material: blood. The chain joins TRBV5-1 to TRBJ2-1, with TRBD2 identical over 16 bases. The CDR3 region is CASSLGLRTGLAGGREQFF. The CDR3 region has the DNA TGCGCCAGCAGCTTGGGTTTAAGAACGGGACTAGCGGGAGGGCGTGAGCAGTTCTTC.